The T cell receptor (beta chain) described here comes from a study of beta chain features in type 1 diabetes. Points from the study as a whole: In type 1 diabetes patients, VDJ junctions had fewer insertions; deletions at these junctions were more frequent. Significant though moderate, a shortening of TCRB CDR3s appeared in all four CD4+ subsets of Type 1 diabetes patients.

To note about this clone: No antigen is known for it.

TCRB transcripts that were expressed got sequenced, as all of the isolated RNA had been reverse transcribed. The table came from immunoSEQ multiplex PCR; TCRdb's copy has only in-frame clones and leaves some out. Here the sample spans about 120,000 clones, 15% to 20% being singletons. This CDR3 spans 13 amino acids. Germline V lookup: CDR1 SGHVS, CDR2 FQNEAQ. Trimming left V 5 bases short and J 7 bases short, with 12 bases between. Sequencing was done on a sample of central memory CD4+ T cells from blood. The chain recombines TRBV7-8 with TRBJ2-1; D might be TRBD2 (6 bases). The clonotype comes from a man aged 30 to 45 with type 1 diabetes. The CDR3 bases are TGTGCCAGCAGCCTTGGGGAGGTGAATGAGCAGTTCTTC. It codes for CASSLGEVNEQFF. Combining the CDR3 with reference TRBV7-8 and TRBJ2-1 gives the whole variable domain GAGVSQSPRYKVAKRGQDVALRCDPISGHVSLFWYQQALGQGPEFLTYFQNEAQLDKSGLPSDRFFAERPEGSVSTLKIQRTQQEDSAVYLCASSLGEVNEQFFGPGTRLTVL.